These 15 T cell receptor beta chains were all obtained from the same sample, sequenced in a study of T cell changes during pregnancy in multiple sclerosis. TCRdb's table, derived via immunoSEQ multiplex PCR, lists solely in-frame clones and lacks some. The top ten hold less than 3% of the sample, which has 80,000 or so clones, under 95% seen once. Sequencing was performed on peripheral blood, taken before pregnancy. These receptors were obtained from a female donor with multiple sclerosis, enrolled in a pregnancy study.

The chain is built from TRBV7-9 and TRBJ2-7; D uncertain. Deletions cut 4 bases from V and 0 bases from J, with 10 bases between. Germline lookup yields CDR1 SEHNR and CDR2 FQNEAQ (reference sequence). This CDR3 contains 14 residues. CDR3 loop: CASSSTLSSYEQYF. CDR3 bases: TGTGCCAGCAGCTCGACTCTTAGCTCCTACGAGCAGTACTTC.

DNA for the CDR3: TGTGCCACCAGCAGAGAGGCAGGGTTGGGTACGCAGTATTTT. This codes for CATSREAGLGTQYF. The gene calls are TRBV15 and TRBJ2-3; a possible D gene is TRBD1 (5 bases). Trimming pared 0 bases from V and 8 bases from J, leaving 12 bases between. The germline V gene has CDR1 LNHNV and CDR2 YYDKDF (reference sequence). The CDR3 is made up of 14 amino acids. The full variable domain, rest sourced from reference TRBV15 and TRBJ2-3, is DAMVIQNPRYQVTQFGKPVTLSCSQTLNHNVMYWYQQKSSQAPKLLFHYYDKDFNNEADTPDNFQSRRPNTSFCFLDIRSPGLGDTAMYLCATSREAGLGTQYFGPGTRLTVL.

The CDR3 bases are TGTGCCAGCAGCCAAGACCTTGGACAGACCTATGGCTACACCTTC. Translation: CASSQDLGQTYGYTF. This chain uses TRBV4-2 with TRBJ1-2; possibly TRBD1 for D (6 bases). CDR3 length equals 15 residues. Germline V gene data show CDR1 as LGHNA and CDR2 as YNFKEQ. Trimming took off 0 bases at V and 4 bases at J, with 12 bases between the two ends.

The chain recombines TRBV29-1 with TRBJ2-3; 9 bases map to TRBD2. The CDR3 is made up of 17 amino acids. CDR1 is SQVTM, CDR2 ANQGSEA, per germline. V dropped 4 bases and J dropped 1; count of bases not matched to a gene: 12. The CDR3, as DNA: TGCAGCGTTGGTCAGACTAGCGGAAGTGTGGGCACAGATACGCAGTATTTT. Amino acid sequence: CSVGQTSGSVGTDTQYF.

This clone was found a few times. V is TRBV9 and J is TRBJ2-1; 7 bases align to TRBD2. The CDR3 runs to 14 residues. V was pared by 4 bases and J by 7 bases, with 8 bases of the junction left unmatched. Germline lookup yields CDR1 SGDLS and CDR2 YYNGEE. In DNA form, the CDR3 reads TGTGCCAGCAGCCCGCGGGGGTCCCAAAATGAGCAGTTCTTC. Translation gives CASSPRGSQNEQFF.

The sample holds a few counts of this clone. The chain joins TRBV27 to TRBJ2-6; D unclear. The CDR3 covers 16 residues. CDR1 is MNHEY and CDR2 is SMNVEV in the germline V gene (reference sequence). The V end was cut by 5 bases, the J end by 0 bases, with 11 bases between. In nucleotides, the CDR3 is TGTGCCAGCAGTCCTACCCCCCTCTCTGGGGCCAACGTCCTGACTTTC. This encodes CASSPTPLSGANVLTF.

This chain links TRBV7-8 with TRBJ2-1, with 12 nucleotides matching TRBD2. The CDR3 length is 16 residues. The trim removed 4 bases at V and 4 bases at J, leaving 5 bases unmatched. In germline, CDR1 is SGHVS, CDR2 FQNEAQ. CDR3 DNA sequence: TGTGCCAGCAGCTCTGGGACTAGCGGGCTTTACAATGAGCAGTTCTTC. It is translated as CASSSGTSGLYNEQFF.

CDR3 in amino acids: CASSSIRVFGDRGSLSYGYTF. CDR3 bases: TGTGCCAGCAGCTCAATCAGGGTTTTTGGGGACAGGGGGAGTTTAAGCTATGGCTACACCTTC. The chain joins TRBV7-8 to TRBJ1-2; 11 positions match TRBD1. CDR3 size: 21 residues. Germline CDR1 is SGHVS and CDR2 is FQNEAQ. The ends lost 4 bases at V and 4 bases at J; junction bases unmatched: 23.

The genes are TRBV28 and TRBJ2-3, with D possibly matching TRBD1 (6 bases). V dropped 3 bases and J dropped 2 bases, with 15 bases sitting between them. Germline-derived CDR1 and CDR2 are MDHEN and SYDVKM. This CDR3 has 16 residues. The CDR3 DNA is TGTGCCAGCAGTTTGGCAGGGGCAGCTGACACAGATACGCAGTATTTT. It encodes CASSLAGAADTDTQYF. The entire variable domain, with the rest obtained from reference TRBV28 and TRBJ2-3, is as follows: DVKVTQSSRYLVKRTGEKVFLECVQDMDHENMFWYRQDPGLGLRLIYFSYDVKMKEKGDIPEGYSVSREKKERFSLILESASTNQTSMYLCASSLAGAADTDTQYFGPGTRLTVL.

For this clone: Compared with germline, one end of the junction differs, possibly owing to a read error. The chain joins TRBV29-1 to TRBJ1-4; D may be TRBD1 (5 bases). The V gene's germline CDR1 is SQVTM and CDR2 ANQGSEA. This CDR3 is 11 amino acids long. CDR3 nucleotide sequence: TGCAGCGTTGAAGAATCCGGACACACTGTGTTT. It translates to CSVEESGHTVF.

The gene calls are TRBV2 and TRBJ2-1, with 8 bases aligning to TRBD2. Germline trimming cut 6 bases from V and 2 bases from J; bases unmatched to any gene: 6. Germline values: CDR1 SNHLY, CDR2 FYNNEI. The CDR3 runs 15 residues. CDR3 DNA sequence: TGTGCCAGCAGCGAGCGGGAGAACCCCTACAATGAGCAGTTCTTC. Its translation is CASSERENPYNEQFF.

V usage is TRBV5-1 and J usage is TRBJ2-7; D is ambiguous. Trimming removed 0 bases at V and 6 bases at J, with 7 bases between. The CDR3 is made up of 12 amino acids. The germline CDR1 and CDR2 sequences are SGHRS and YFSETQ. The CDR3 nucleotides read TGCGCCAGCAGCTTGGGCACTTCCGAGCAGTACTTC. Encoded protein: CASSLGTSEQYF.

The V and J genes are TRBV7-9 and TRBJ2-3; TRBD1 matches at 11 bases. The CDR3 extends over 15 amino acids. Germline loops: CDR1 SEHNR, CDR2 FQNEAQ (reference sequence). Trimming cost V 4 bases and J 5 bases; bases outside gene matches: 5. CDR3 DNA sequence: TGTGCCAGCAGCTCGGGACAGGGGGTGAAAGATACGCAGTATTTT. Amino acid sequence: CASSSGQGVKDTQYF.

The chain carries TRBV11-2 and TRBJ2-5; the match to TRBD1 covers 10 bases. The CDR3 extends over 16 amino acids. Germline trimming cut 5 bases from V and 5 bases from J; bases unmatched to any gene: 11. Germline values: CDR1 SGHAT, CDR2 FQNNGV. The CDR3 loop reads CASSSGTGAIGETQYF. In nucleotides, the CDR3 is TGTGCCAGCAGCAGCGGGACAGGGGCGATCGGGGAGACCCAGTACTTC.

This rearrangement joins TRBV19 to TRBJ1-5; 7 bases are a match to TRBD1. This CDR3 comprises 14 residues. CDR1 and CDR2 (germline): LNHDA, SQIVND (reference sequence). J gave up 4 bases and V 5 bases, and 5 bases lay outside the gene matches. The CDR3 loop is CASSGGRGNQPQHF. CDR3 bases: TGTGCCAGTAGTGGGGGCAGGGGGAATCAGCCCCAGCATTTT.